This T cell receptor beta chain is from a study of control samples from healthy donors and cancer patients. This clone was found once. The V gene's germline CDR1 is MGHRA and CDR2 YSYEKL. The length of the CDR3 is 16 residues. Trimming left V 4 bases short and J 2 bases short, with 18 bases between. The data were produced by immunoSEQ multiplex PCR, yet TCRdb's version contains in-frame clones alone and is incomplete. The sample yields tens of thousands of clones, approximately 95% seen once. The sample taken for sequencing was blood. This TCR was recovered from a man aged 25-40 years in good health. The rearrangement links TRBV4-1 to TRBJ2-7; D perhaps matches TRBD1 (6 bases). Here the CDR3 reads CASSRSSGTRTYEQYF. CDR3 nucleotides: TGCGCCAGCAGCCGATCGTCCGGGACACGCACCTACGAGCAGTACTTC.